Listed below are T cell receptor beta chains from one sample, sequenced in a study of regulatory T cells in long-lasting Graves disease. TCRdb recomputed calls from the multiplex PCR reads with MiXCR, one row per CDR3 protein. The sample consists of about 440,000 distinct CDR3 sequences, 15% of them appearing once. The same specimen was also included in a second study, on T cells in Graves' hyperthyroidism and ophthalmopathy.

The specimen was peripheral blood mononuclear cells (PBMCs), collected at new diagnosis, from a patient treated with antithyroid drugs. The receptors come from a woman in her thirties with Graves disease. The CDR3 runs from the conserved cysteine through the conserved F or W. The order of the fields is clone size, D gene, V gene, J gene, CDR3 length, CDR3 DNA, CDR3 protein. The D gene is left open where the match is weak. Some rows mark clone size as missing; the rest say once, few, many or name a class of expanded clone.

many	NA	TRBV14	TRBJ2-5	17	TGTGCCAGCAGCCCTCAACGGCGCACGACCTCACAAGAGACCCAGTACTTC	CASSPQRRTTSQETQYF
few	NA	TRBV15	TRBJ2-5	12	TGTGCCACCAGCAGAGCCCAAGAGACCCAGTACTTC	CATSRAQETQYF
many	TRBD2	TRBV27	TRBJ2-1	15	TGTGCCAGCAGTTACCAGCGGGGGGGTAACAATGAGCAGTTCTTC	CASSYQRGGNNEQFF
NA	NA	TRBV28	TRBJ2-7	13	TGTGCCAGCAGTTTTGGGCTAGGCTACGAGCAGTACTTC	CASSFGLGYEQYF
NA	NA	TRBV28	TRBJ2-2	14	TGTGCTACAAAGGGGACCAAGAACACCGGGGAGCTGTTTTTT	CATKGTKNTGELFF
NA	NA	TRBV18	TRBJ1-1	14	TGTGCCAGCTCACCCCCTTCAGTCCCTGGTGAAGCTTTCTTT	CASSPPSVPGEAFF
NA	TRBD2	TRBV12-3/TRBV12-4	TRBJ2-1	17	TGTGCCAGCAGTTTGATCGTAGCGGGGGGTAATGGCGATGAGCAGTTCTTC	CASSLIVAGGNGDEQFF
many	NA	TRBV5-1	TRBJ2-7	11	TGCGCCAGCAGCAGTACAGTCGAGCAGTACTTC	CASSSTVEQYF
many	NA	TRBV2	TRBJ2-2	11	TGTGCCAGCTGGGGTACCGGGGAGCTGTTTTTT	CASWGTGELFF
many	NA	TRBV12-3/TRBV12-4	TRBJ2-5	15	TGTGCCAGCAGGACTAGTTTTGAATTCCAAGAGACCCAGTACTTC	CASRTSFEFQETQYF
many	NA	TRBV12-3/TRBV12-4	TRBJ1-4	15	TGTGCCAGCAGTTTGTTAAGGGGTTATAATGAAAAACTGTTTTTT	CASSLLRGYNEKLFF
many	NA	TRBV11-2	TRBJ1-2	13	TGTGCCAGCAGCTTACAGGGAAACTATGGCTACACCTTC	CASSLQGNYGYTF
many	TRBD1	TRBV5-1	TRBJ2-7	14	TGCGCCAGCAGCTTGAAAGGGGGCGCCCACGAGCAGTACTTC	CASSLKGGAHEQYF
many	TRBD1	TRBV18	TRBJ1-1	16	TGTGCCAGCTCACCAACAACAGGGGGTTTGAACACTGAAGCTTTCTTT	CASSPTTGGLNTEAFF
many	TRBD2	TRBV12-3/TRBV12-4	TRBJ2-2	14	TGTGCCAGCAGCGGGGGACTATACACCGGGGAGCTGTTTTTT	CASSGGLYTGELFF
few	NA	TRBV19	TRBJ2-1	16	TGTGCCAGTAGTATACGCGGGTCTAGCTCCTACAATGAGCAGTTCTTC	CASSIRGSSSYNEQFF
many	TRBD2	TRBV28	TRBJ2-1	11	TGTGCCGGGACTAGCGGCAATGAGCAGTTCTTC	CAGTSGNEQFF
many	NA	TRBV20-1	TRBJ2-7	13	TGCAGTGCTAGCGGGGACTTGTCCTACGAGCAGTACTTC	CSASGDLSYEQYF
many	NA	TRBV11-3	TRBJ2-1	14	TGTGCCAGCAGCTTAGGGTTTGTCTACAATGAGCAGTTCTTC	CASSLGFVYNEQFF
NA	NA	TRBV28	TRBJ1-2	11	TGTGCCAGCAGGCCGGAGGACGGCTACACCTTC	CASRPEDGYTF
NA	NA	TRBV15	TRBJ1-1	16	TGTGCCACCAGCAGAGGGGGGGCCGGGGGCAACACTGAAGCTTTCTTT	CATSRGGAGGNTEAFF
NA	NA	TRBV19	TRBJ2-4	18	TGTGCCAGTAGTTCCGACAGGTTAAATAGTCGGGCCAAAAACATTCAGTACTTC	CASSSDRLNSRAKNIQYF
NA	NA	TRBV9	TRBJ1-4	14	TGTGCCAGCAGCCCAAGCGGTTCTAATGAAAAACTGTTTTTT	CASSPSGSNEKLFF
many	TRBD2	TRBV30	TRBJ2-3	14	TGTGCAAGTCGGGAGGGCGATATCTCAGATACGCAGTATTTT	CASREGDISDTQYF
once	NA	TRBV3-1	TRBJ2-1	14	TGTGCCAGCAGCCAAGAGAGGCAGATCAATGAGCAGTTCTTC	CASSQERQINEQFF
NA	TRBD1	TRBV29-1	TRBJ2-2	14	TGCAGCGCTGCACCGGGACAGATCACCGGGGAGCTGTTTTTT	CSAAPGQITGELFF
many	NA	TRBV5-1	TRBJ1-2	14	TGCGCCAGCAGCTTGGCATTCGACTTCTATGGCTACACCTTC	CASSLAFDFYGYTF
many	TRBD2	TRBV6-4	TRBJ2-5	15	TGTGCCAGCAGTGAAGGACTAGCGGACCAAGAGACCCAGTACTTC	CASSEGLADQETQYF
many	TRBD2	TRBV12-3/TRBV12-4	TRBJ2-5	16	TGTGCCAGCAGTTTGGTGGTTGCGGGAGCTCAAGAGACCCAGTACTTC	CASSLVVAGAQETQYF
NA	TRBD2	TRBV19	TRBJ2-1	15	TGTGCCAGTAGTATGCCCGGGCTAGCGGAGAATGAGCAGTTCTTC	CASSMPGLAENEQFF
many	NA	TRBV20-1	TRBJ1-2	13	TGCAGTGCTAGAGTAGGGCAGGGCTATGGCTACACCTTC	CSARVGQGYGYTF
few	TRBD2	TRBV10-3	TRBJ2-1	15	TGTGCCATCAGTGACCCTAGCGGGAGGTTAGATGAGCAGTTCTTC	CAISDPSGRLDEQFF
NA	TRBD2	TRBV6-5	TRBJ2-7	15	TGTGCCAGCAGTTACTCGCTAGCGGGAGGGTATGAGCAGTACTTC	CASSYSLAGGYEQYF
NA	NA	TRBV24-1	TRBJ1-2	15	TGTGCCACCAGCGGGGACGGGGGACCCAACTATGGCTACACCTTC	CATSGDGGPNYGYTF
NA	TRBD1	TRBV7-3	TRBJ2-1	13	TGTGCCAGTGGGACAGGCAAAGTGGGTGAGCAGTTCTTC	CASGTGKVGEQFF
many	TRBD1	TRBV7-6	TRBJ1-1	16	TGTGCCAGCAGCCCAAGGACAGGGGGCCTCAACACTGAAGCTTTCTTT	CASSPRTGGLNTEAFF
many	TRBD1	TRBV18	TRBJ1-5	15	TGTGCCAGCTCCCCGGGACAGGGAGGCAATCAGCCCCAGCATTTT	CASSPGQGGNQPQHF
few	NA	TRBV12-3/TRBV12-4	TRBJ2-2	15	TGTGCCAGCAGTTTAGTCGGACCGAACACCGGGGAGCTGTTTTTT	CASSLVGPNTGELFF
NA	NA	TRBV5-4	TRBJ2-3	18	TGTGCCAGCAGCTTATTCCGGAGCGGTTTCTCTAGCACAGATACGCAGTATTTT	CASSLFRSGFSSTDTQYF
many	NA	TRBV20-1	TRBJ2-5	12	TGCAGTGCCTCACAGGGAGGGGAGACCCAGTACTTC	CSASQGGETQYF
NA	NA	TRBV6-2/TRBV6-3	TRBJ1-2	13	TGTGCCAGCAGTGAAAGGACGGACTATGGCTACTCCTTC	CASSERTDYGYSF
many	NA	TRBV10-3	TRBJ2-3	14	TGTGCCATCAGTACGAGGGAAAGCACAGATACGCAGTATTTT	CAISTRESTDTQYF
NA	NA	TRBV12-5	TRBJ1-6	13	TGTGCTAGTGGTTTGCAGCCACTCCGCACCCTCCACTTT	CASGLQPLRTLHF
many	NA	TRBV7-9	TRBJ2-3	12	TGTGCCAGCAGCTTCAGTGACATACAGCAGTATTTT	CASSFSDIQQYF
many	NA	TRBV30	TRBJ1-6	14	TGTGCCTGGAGTGGGGCCTCTCCCCTTTCACCCCTCCACTTT	CAWSGASPLSPLHF
many	TRBD2	TRBV6-2/TRBV6-3	TRBJ2-5	16	TGTGCCAGCAGTTTACTTAGGGAGGGTCCTGGGGAGACCCAGTACTTC	CASSLLREGPGETQYF
many	NA	TRBV29-1	TRBJ2-1	11	TGCAGCGTTAAGGCAAACAATGAGCAGTTCTTC	CSVKANNEQFF
many	NA	TRBV12-3/TRBV12-4	TRBJ2-1	14	TGTGCCAGCAGTTTAGGGACAGATATTGATGAGCAGTTCTTC	CASSLGTDIDEQFF
few	NA	TRBV12-3/TRBV12-4	TRBJ1-3	15	TGTGCCAGCGACCGTCGGCTCAGGGACGGAAACACCATATATTTT	CASDRRLRDGNTIYF
few	NA	TRBV29-1	TRBJ1-5	13	TGCAGCGTTTCGCAACAGGGAGGACAGCCCCAGCATTTT	CSVSQQGGQPQHF
few	NA	TRBV6-1	TRBJ1-1	14	TGTGCCAGCAGTGAGAATACAGTCAACACTGAAGCTTTCTTT	CASSENTVNTEAFF
many	NA	TRBV24-1	TRBJ2-7	13	TGTGCCACCAGTGACTCGGACGGCTACGAGCAGTACTTC	CATSDSDGYEQYF
NA	TRBD2	TRBV6-7	TRBJ2-1	17	TGTGCCAGCAGTTCCTTGGTGAAGCGGGAGGGCTACAATGAGCAGTTCTTC	CASSSLVKREGYNEQFF
many	TRBD2	TRBV20-1	TRBJ2-7	13	TGCAGTGCCCACGGGACTAGCGGTTACGAGCAGTACTTC	CSAHGTSGYEQYF
few	NA	TRBV11-2	TRBJ2-7	20	TGTGCCAGCAGCTCCTCCCGACCTAGTCCGTTTTGGGGTATCACCTACGAGCAGTACTTC	CASSSSRPSPFWGITYEQYF
many	NA	TRBV12-3/TRBV12-4	TRBJ1-1	13	TGTGCCAGCAGTCGTCGGGGGGACACTGAAGCTTTCTTT	CASSRRGDTEAFF
many	TRBD2	TRBV7-7	TRBJ2-1	18	TGTGCTAGCAGCTTAGCGGTTCCACTAGCGGGACTCTTAAATGAGCAGTTCTTC	CASSLAVPLAGLLNEQFF
many	NA	TRBV28	TRBJ1-4	15	TGTGCCAGCAGTTTACGGGGCGGAGCTAATGAAAAACTGTTTTTT	CASSLRGGANEKLFF
NA	NA	TRBV12-3/TRBV12-4	TRBJ1-2	13	TGTGCCAGCAGTCCCAGACAGGTCGATGGCTACACCTTC	CASSPRQVDGYTF